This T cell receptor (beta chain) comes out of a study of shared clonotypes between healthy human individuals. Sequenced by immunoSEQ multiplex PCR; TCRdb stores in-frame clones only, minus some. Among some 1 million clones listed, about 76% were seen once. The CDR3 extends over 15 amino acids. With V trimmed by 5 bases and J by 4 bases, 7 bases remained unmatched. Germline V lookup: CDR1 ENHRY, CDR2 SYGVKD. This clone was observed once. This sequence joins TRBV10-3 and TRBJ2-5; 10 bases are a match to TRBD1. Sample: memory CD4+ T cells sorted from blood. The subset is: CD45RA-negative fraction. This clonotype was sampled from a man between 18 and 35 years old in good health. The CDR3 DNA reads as TGTGCCATCAGTCGGACAGGGGGAAAAGGAGAGACCCAGTACTTC. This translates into CAISRTGGKGETQYF.